The 20 T cell receptor beta chains below come from one sample, sequenced in a study of Tregs in tolerant kidney transplant recipients. Only in-frame clones appear in the TCRdb table, and some are missing; sequencing was by immunoSEQ multiplex PCR. Here the sample spans over 60,000 clones, about 83% being singletons. Sample: CD4+ T cells from blood. The source is a human donor in good health.

V gene TRBV6-6 combines with J gene TRBJ1-2, with 10 bases that match TRBD1. The CDR3 is made up of 16 amino acids. With 3 bases clipped from V and 4 bases from J, the junction kept 8 bases outside the gene matches. From germline, CDR1 is MNHNY and CDR2 SVGAGI (reference sequence). The CDR3 loop reads CASSYPPGQGFYGYTF. The CDR3 bases are TGTGCCAGCAGTTATCCCCCGGGACAGGGGTTCTATGGCTACACCTTC.

V is TRBV19 and J is TRBJ2-1, with D uncertain. Trimming removed 3 bases at V and 9 bases at J, with 6 bases between. CDR1 and CDR2 from the germline V gene are LNHDA and SQIVND (reference sequence). This CDR3 is 11 amino acids long. This CDR3 is CASSIKAEQFF. The DNA of the CDR3 is TGTGCCAGTAGTATCAAAGCTGAGCAGTTCTTC.

The genes are TRBV4-2 and TRBJ2-3, with TRBD2 matching over 13 bases. CDR3 length: 17 amino acids. CDR1 is LGHNA, CDR2 YNFKEQ, per germline. With 0 bases clipped from V and 1 base from J, the junction kept 1 base outside the gene matches. The CDR3 DNA reads TGTGCCAGCAGCCAAGATGGGACTAGCGGGGGCACAGATACGCAGTATTTT. It encodes CASSQDGTSGGTDTQYF.

The table lists this clone with a count of one. The chain is built from TRBV5-6 and TRBJ2-7; possible D gene TRBD1, 5 bases. Germline loops: CDR1 SGHDT, CDR2 YYEEEE. The CDR3 covers 16 residues. The V and J ends lost 3 bases and 7 bases respectively, with 23 bases between them. CDR3 in amino acids: CASSSHGQPLPKEQYF. DNA for the CDR3: TGTGCCAGCAGCTCTCACGGACAACCCTTACCGAAAGAGCAGTACTTC.

The chain combines TRBV11-1 with TRBJ1-2, with D possibly matching TRBD1 (5 bases). Trimming left V 5 bases short and J 7 bases short, with 26 bases between. This CDR3 has 17 residues. Germline V gives CDR1 SGHAT, CDR2 FQDESV (reference sequence). CDR3 nucleotides: TGTGCCAGCAGCGCCTCCATGTGGGGGAGACGAGCTGTTGGCTACACCTTC. Translated: CASSASMWGRRAVGYTF.

The rearrangement links TRBV7-8 to TRBJ2-5; possibly TRBD1 for D (6 bases). V was pared by 8 bases and J by 6 bases, with 19 bases between. The CDR3 has 14 amino acids. Germline V CDR1 and CDR2: SGHVS, FQNEAQ. The CDR3 sequence: CASRGKPGQKTQYF. In DNA form, the CDR3 reads TGTGCCAGCCGAGGAAAACCGGGACAAAAGACCCAGTACTTC. The full variable domain, completed using reference TRBV7-8 and TRBJ2-5, is GAGVSQSPRYKVAKRGQDVALRCDPISGHVSLFWYQQALGQGPEFLTYFQNEAQLDKSGLPSDRFFAERPEGSVSTLKIQRTQQEDSAVYLCASRGKPGQKTQYFGPGTRLLVL.

The CDR3 is CASSLWGLGGRQETQYF. Here the CDR3 DNA reads TGTGCCAGCAGCTTATGGGGGTTAGGGGGACGACAAGAGACCCAGTACTTC. V usage is TRBV7-9 and J usage is TRBJ2-5; a possible D gene is TRBD1 (6 bases). Germline V gives CDR1 SEHNR, CDR2 FQNEAQ (reference sequence). Trimming shortened V by 2 bases and J by 2 bases, and 18 bases separated the two germline ends. This CDR3 is built from 17 residues.

This chain uses TRBV5-1 with TRBJ2-1; 11 nucleotides agree with TRBD2. Unmatched junction bases numbered 15, after V lost 3 bases and J lost 4 bases. Germline assignment: CDR1 SGHRS and CDR2 YFSETQ. The CDR3 extends over 19 amino acids. In DNA form, the CDR3 reads TGCGCCAGCAGCTCTAATCCCACCTCTGTAGCGGGGGGGTACAATGAGCAGTTCTTC. Its translation is CASSSNPTSVAGGYNEQFF.

The rearrangement joins TRBV6-5 to TRBJ1-6; 7 bases line up with TRBD1. The V gene's germline CDR1 is MNHEY and CDR2 SVGAGI. Unmatched junction bases numbered 5, after V lost 6 bases and J lost 9 bases. The CDR3 spans 13 residues. CDR3 amino acids: CASRTGARSPLHF. DNA of the CDR3: TGTGCCAGCAGAACAGGGGCCCGTTCACCCCTCCACTTT.

The chain has TRBV7-8 and TRBJ1-3; D not certain. Germline V CDR1 and CDR2: SGHVS, FQNEAQ. Trimming pared 2 bases from V and 0 bases from J, leaving 11 bases between. This CDR3 is 16 amino acids long. CDR3 residues: CASSLRGVDSGNTIYF. The CDR3 DNA sequence: TGTGCCAGCAGCTTAAGAGGCGTAGACTCTGGAAACACCATATATTTT.

The table lists this clone with a count of one. The chain is built from TRBV5-1 and TRBJ2-3, with a tentative D call TRBD2 (5 bases). The CDR3 is 13 amino acids. Germline assignment: CDR1 SGHRS and CDR2 YFSETQ. The V end was cut by 0 bases, the J end by 4 bases, with 6 bases between. The CDR3, as DNA: TGCGCCAGCAGCTTGGCTAGCCCAGATACGCAGTATTTT. This translates into CASSLASPDTQYF.

This chain links TRBV27 with TRBJ1-4; the match to TRBD1 covers 11 bases. This CDR3 is 14 amino acids long. Germline CDR1 reads MNHEY; CDR2 reads SMNVEV (reference sequence). J was trimmed by 4 bases and V by 6 bases; bases with no gene match: 1. The CDR3 DNA reads TGTGCCAGCAGGGGGACAGGGGGTAATGAAAAACTGTTTTTT. Its protein product is CASRGTGGNEKLFF. Supplemented by reference TRBV27 and TRBJ1-4, the full variable domain reads EAQVTQNPRYLITVTGKKLTVTCSQNMNHEYMSWYRQDPGLGLRQIYYSMNVEVTDKGDVPEGYKVSRKEKRNFPLILESPSPNQTSLYFCASRGTGGNEKLFFGSGTQLSVL.

CDR3 sequence (DNA): TGCGCCAGTAGGACAGCACAAGAGACCCAGTACTTC. Its translation is CASRTAQETQYF. The chain links TRBV5-1 to TRBJ2-5, with D perhaps matching TRBD1 (6 bases). The CDR3 contains 12 residues. The ends were cut back, 8 bases at V and 2 bases at J, with 10 bases in the middle. Per the germline V gene, CDR1 is SGHRS and CDR2 is YFSETQ.

This chain uses TRBV7-3 with TRBJ2-5; 14 bases agree with TRBD2. The CDR3 is 17 residues long. The germline V gene has CDR1 SGHTA and CDR2 FQGTGA. V lost 2 bases, J lost 5 bases, and 7 bases stayed unmatched. The CDR3 DNA is TGTGCCAGCAGCTTAGGACTAGCGGGGGGAAGCCACGAGACCCAGTACTTC. Translation: CASSLGLAGGSHETQYF. The whole variable domain, remainder taken from reference TRBV7-3 and TRBJ2-5, is GAGVSQTPSNKVTEKGKYVELRCDPISGHTALYWYRQSLGQGPEFLIYFQGTGAADDSGLPNDRFFAVRPEGSVSTLKIQRTERGDSAVYLCASSLGLAGGSHETQYFGPGTRLLVL.

The CDR3 region is CASSPRAGTDTQYF. The CDR3 bases are TGCGCCAGCAGCCCCCGGGCTGGCACAGATACGCAGTATTTT. The V and J genes are TRBV5-1 and TRBJ2-3, with D unclear. Trimming removed 4 bases from V and 1 base from J, with 10 bases in between. Per germline, CDR1 SGHRS and CDR2 YFSETQ. The CDR3 spans 14 residues.

The CDR3 DNA sequence: TGTGCCAGCTCACCAACGAGAGACACAGATACGCAGTATTTT. The encoded protein is CASSPTRDTDTQYF. The chain combines TRBV18 with TRBJ2-3; D remains unclear. Germline V lookup: CDR1 KGHSH, CDR2 LQKENI. CDR3 length equals 14 residues. V dropped 2 bases and J dropped 2 bases, with 8 bases sitting between them.

The genes are TRBV2 and TRBJ1-2; no firm D call. The ends were cut back, 2 bases at V and 2 bases at J, with 3 bases in the middle. In germline, CDR1 is SNHLY, CDR2 FYNNEI. This CDR3 contains 12 residues. The CDR3 region is CASSEQNYGYTF. The CDR3 DNA reads TGTGCCAGCAGTGAACAGAACTATGGCTACACCTTC.

This chain links TRBV6-5 with TRBJ1-2; D possibly corresponds to TRBD1 (6 bases). V gave up 6 bases and J gave up 3 bases, with 17 bases separating them. Germline V gives CDR1 MNHEY, CDR2 SVGAGI. This CDR3 contains 15 residues. CDR3 sequence: CASRSRGFGHYGYTF. The DNA of the CDR3 is TGTGCCAGCAGGTCCAGGGGATTTGGGCACTATGGCTACACCTTC.

This clone has more than one count but fewer than ten. The chain is built from TRBV28 and TRBJ1-2; no reliable D call. V was trimmed by 2 bases and J by 4 bases, leaving 8 bases between them. Germline V gene lookup returns CDR1 MDHEN and CDR2 SYDVKM. CDR3 length: 13 amino acids. The CDR3 DNA follows: TGTGCCAGCAGTTTAAGGGCCATCTATGGCTACACCTTC. As protein: CASSLRAIYGYTF.

The chain employs TRBV7-9 and TRBJ2-7; tentative D call: TRBD2 (6 bases). Germline V CDR1 and CDR2: SEHNR, FQNEAQ (reference sequence). The CDR3 is 15 residues long. V was pared by 0 bases and J by 2 bases, with 11 bases between. CDR3 residues: CASSLARGWAYEQYF. CDR3 nucleotide sequence: TGTGCCAGCAGCTTAGCGCGGGGTTGGGCCTACGAGCAGTACTTC.